The rows below give T cell receptor beta chains drawn from one sample of a study of CD8 T cells in ankylosing spondylitis. Each CDR3 protein is one row after TCRdb ran MiXCR on the 5' RACE reads. The data hold 250,000 to 400,000 distinct CDR3 sequences, with around 10% observed a single time. What was sequenced was blood, either unsorted or a sorted T cell fraction (not recorded which). The receptors come from a female donor with ankylosing spondylitis or in good health (not recorded which). The CDR3 runs from the conserved cysteine through the conserved F or W. The D gene is left open where the match is weak. Expanded clones get a size class; other rows say once, few or many, or leave the size out.

>TRBV5-1|many|NA|TRBJ2-3
TGCGCCAGCAGCTTGTCAGGGGTATACGGGGCAGATACGCAGTATTTT
CASSLSGVYGADTQYF
>TRBV20-1|few|TRBD2|TRBJ2-3
TGCAGTGCTAGAGATTGGGCAGCGGGGGATACAGATACGCAGTATTTT
CSARDWAAGDTDTQYF
>TRBV3-1|many|NA|TRBJ1-2
TGTGCCAGCAGCCAATTGGACGGTGGCTACACCTTC
CASSQLDGGYTF
>TRBV3-1|many|NA|TRBJ2-3
TGTGCCAGCAGCCCCCGGCCCGGGGAGGAACACACAGATACGCAGTATTTT
CASSPRPGEEHTDTQYF
>TRBV5-1|few|TRBD2|TRBJ2-1
TGCGCCAGCGCCCTGGCCGGGGGGTACAATGAGCAGTTCTTC
CASALAGGYNEQFF
>TRBV20-1|many|NA|TRBJ2-3
TGCAGTGCTAGAGATCCAAACAGGTACACAGATACGCAGTATTTT
CSARDPNRYTDTQYF
>TRBV3-1|many|NA|TRBJ2-1
TGTGCCAGCAGCGTTGAGGTGGCGGATGAGCAGTTCTTC
CASSVEVADEQFF
>TRBV4-3|many|NA|TRBJ2-3
TGCGCCAGCAGCCAAGGAGGGATGGGTGCAGATACGCAGTATTTT
CASSQGGMGADTQYF
>TRBV2|NA|TRBD1|TRBJ2-3
TGTGCCAACCGAAGGGACAGAAGCACAGATACGCAGTATTTT
CANRRDRSTDTQYF
>TRBV25-1|many|TRBD1|TRBJ2-2
TGTGCCAGCAAGGGGACAGGGAACACCGGGGAGCTGTTTTTT
CASKGTGNTGELFF
>TRBV12-3/TRBV12-4|few|TRBD1|TRBJ1-2
TGTGCCAGCAGCCGGGGGTTGGACAGGGGCTATGGCTACACCTTC
CASSRGLDRGYGYTF
>TRBV5-1|many|NA|TRBJ2-5
TGCGCCAGCAGCTTGGACCGGGGTGAAGAGACCCAGTACTTC
CASSLDRGEETQYF
>TRBV5-1|many|TRBD1|TRBJ2-6
TGCGCCAGCAGCTTCGGGACAGCCCCCTCTGGGGCCAACGTCCTGACTTTC
CASSFGTAPSGANVLTF
>TRBV20-1|many|NA|TRBJ2-1
TGCAGTGCTAACATCCGGCACCGAGTCTCCTACAATGAGCAGTTCTTC
CSANIRHRVSYNEQFF
>TRBV7-2|many|NA|TRBJ2-5
TGTGCCAGCAGCTTAGAGGGGCAGAACCAAGAGACCCAGTACTTC
CASSLEGQNQETQYF
>TRBV21-1|NA|NA|TRBJ2-7
TGTGCCAGCACCCCTTACTCGGGGCTAGCGGGAGGCCCGGGATCCTACGAGCAGTACTTC
CASTPYSGLAGGPGSYEQYF
>TRBV7-9|few|NA|TRBJ2-1
TGTGCCAGCAGCCCGTCCCGTCTACCCGTAAATGAGCAGTTCTTC
CASSPSRLPVNEQFF
>TRBV20-1|many|NA|TRBJ2-3
TGCAGTGCTAGATCTACAGGGTACACAGATACGCAGTATTTT
CSARSTGYTDTQYF
>TRBV28|many|NA|TRBJ1-2
TGTGCCAGCAGTTATCCTAAGGGACCTCGGACCTATGGCTACACCTTC
CASSYPKGPRTYGYTF
>TRBV20-1|many|NA|TRBJ2-5
TGCAGTGCTAGAGATCTGAGCTTTCAAGAGACCCAGTACTTC
CSARDLSFQETQYF
>TRBV10-3|many|NA|TRBJ2-1
TGTGCCACCCGGATTAGGAATGAGCAGTTCTTC
CATRIRNEQFF
>TRBV15|many|TRBD1|TRBJ2-7
TGTGCCACCAGCCTGGGACAGGGATACTACGAGCAGTACTTC
CATSLGQGYYEQYF
>TRBV5-1|many|NA|TRBJ2-2
TGCGCCAGCAGCTTGGCAGGGGCCACCGGGGAGCTGTTTTTT
CASSLAGATGELFF
>TRBV18|many|TRBD1|TRBJ2-1
TGTGCCAGCTCACCGATCTCTGGGACAGCGAACCGCAATGAGCAGTTCTTC
CASSPISGTANRNEQFF
>TRBV11-2|many|NA|TRBJ2-3
TGTGCCAGCAGCTATGAAAGGAATACGCAGTATTTT
CASSYERNTQYF
>TRBV5-1|many|TRBD2|TRBJ2-3
TGCGCCAGCAGCCAAGGGACTAAAACAGATACGCAGTATTTT
CASSQGTKTDTQYF
>TRBV7-9|NA|TRBD1|TRBJ2-1
TGTGCCAGCAGCCCGATTGCCGGGACAGGGTTTCTTGGTGAGCAGTTCTTC
CASSPIAGTGFLGEQFF
>TRBV12-3/TRBV12-4|many|NA|TRBJ1-5
TGTGCCAGCACATTTCCCAATCAGCCCCAGCATTTT
CASTFPNQPQHF
>TRBV20-1|many|NA|TRBJ2-2
TGCAGTGCCTCTGATACAGGGAACACCGGGGAGCTGTTTTTT
CSASDTGNTGELFF
>TRBV12-3/TRBV12-4|few|TRBD1|TRBJ2-7
TGTGCCAGCACTCAGGGGGCCATCTACGAGCAGTACTTC
CASTQGAIYEQYF
>TRBV3-1|many|NA|TRBJ1-4
TGTGCCAGCAGCCTAAGGACCAGAAATGAAAAACTGTTTTTT
CASSLRTRNEKLFF
>TRBV7-3|NA|TRBD2|TRBJ2-7
TGTGCCAGCAGCTTAATGACGGGGGGTGAGCAGTACTTC
CASSLMTGGEQYF
>TRBV20-1|many|NA|TRBJ2-2
TGCAGTGCTAGAGTACCCGGGACACACAAACCCGGGGAGCTGTTTTTT
CSARVPGTHKPGELFF
>TRBV5-1|many|NA|TRBJ1-1
TGCGCCAGCAGCTTGTTGACAATGAACACTGAAGCTTTCTTT
CASSLLTMNTEAFF
>TRBV6-2/TRBV6-3|many|NA|TRBJ2-7
TGTGCCAGCAGCAAAGGGACATCTTACGAGCAGTACTTC
CASSKGTSYEQYF
>TRBV28|many|NA|TRBJ1-2
TGTGCCAGCAGCATCCCCCCGGGTTTATATGGCTACACCTTC
CASSIPPGLYGYTF
>TRBV7-2|many|NA|TRBJ1-3
TGTGCCAGCAGCCCGGTGGGAAACACCATATATTTT
CASSPVGNTIYF
>TRBV10-2|few|NA|TRBJ1-5
TGCGCCAGCAGTGCTTTGGAGGACTATAGCAATCAGCCCCAGCATTTT
CASSALEDYSNQPQHF
>TRBV6-1|many|NA|TRBJ1-2
TGTGCCAGCTCCTTACCGGGGGAGAACTATGGCTACACCTTC
CASSLPGENYGYTF
>TRBV11-2|few|NA|TRBJ2-5
TGTGCCAGCAGCCCCGAGCAAGAGACCCAGTACTTC
CASSPEQETQYF
>TRBV2|few|NA|TRBJ2-7
TGTGCCAGCAGTGAAATGTTCCAGCGCGAGCAGTACTTC
CASSEMFQREQYF
>TRBV27|NA|NA|TRBJ2-1
TGTGCCAGCAGTTTTGAGGGGACCCCCTACAATGAGCAGTTCTTC
CASSFEGTPYNEQFF
>TRBV5-1|NA|NA|TRBJ2-1
TGCGCCAGCAGGTTTGGGGTCAATGAGCAGTTCTTC
CASRFGVNEQFF
>TRBV12-3/TRBV12-4|NA|TRBD1|TRBJ1-2
TGTGCCAGCAGAGGACAGGGGAATGGCTACACCTTC
CASRGQGNGYTF
>TRBV12-3/TRBV12-4|many|NA|TRBJ2-1
TGTGCCAGCAGTTTTGGGCTAGGGAGTGATGAGCAGTTCTTC
CASSFGLGSDEQFF
>TRBV20-1|NA|NA|TRBJ2-7
TGCAGTGATAAGGATGCAGGGGCGAACTACGAGCAGTACTTC
CSDKDAGANYEQYF
>TRBV5-1|few|NA|TRBJ2-1
TGCGCCAGCAGAATGGGCAGCGGCTCCTACAATGAGCAGTTCTTC
CASRMGSGSYNEQFF
>TRBV10-2|NA|NA|TRBJ2-1
TGCGCCAGCAGTGAAGCTCGGATTCTGGGTACGAATGAGCAGTTCTTC
CASSEARILGTNEQFF
>TRBV20-1|NA|NA|TRBJ2-7
TGCAGTGCTAGCTCGGTTCTAGGGATGGAGGAGCAGTACTTC
CSASSVLGMEEQYF
>TRBV7-2|few|NA|TRBJ1-1
TGTGCCAGCACCCGCGACCTAGCAGGGCCCACTGAAGCTTTCTTT
CASTRDLAGPTEAFF
>TRBV5-1|few|TRBD1|TRBJ2-1
TGCGCCAGCAGCCAGGGACAGCCGAACAATGAGCAGTTCTTC
CASSQGQPNNEQFF
>TRBV20-1|few|TRBD2|TRBJ2-1
TGCAGTGCTAGAACGGCTTTCCTAGCGGAGGAGCAGTTCTTC
CSARTAFLAEEQFF